The sequence of this T cell receptor (beta chain) was determined in a study of blood T cell repertoires in COVID-19. The CDR3 is 13 residues long. V dropped 9 bases and J dropped 4; count of bases not matched to a gene: 3. Germline V gene sequence: CDR1 LNHDA, CDR2 SQIVND (reference sequence). Sequenced by immunoSEQ multiplex PCR; TCRdb stores in-frame clones only, minus some. The repertoire holds some 210,000 clones, under 90% seen once, with 6.5% in the top ten. This receptor was obtained from a man in his fifties or sixties who had recovered from COVID-19. Source material: peripheral blood. The chain employs TRBV19 and TRBJ1-2; the match to TRBD1 covers 12 bases. The CDR3 region is CASGTGGIYGYTF. The CDR3 nucleotides read TGTGCCAGCGGGACAGGGGGCATCTATGGCTACACCTTC.